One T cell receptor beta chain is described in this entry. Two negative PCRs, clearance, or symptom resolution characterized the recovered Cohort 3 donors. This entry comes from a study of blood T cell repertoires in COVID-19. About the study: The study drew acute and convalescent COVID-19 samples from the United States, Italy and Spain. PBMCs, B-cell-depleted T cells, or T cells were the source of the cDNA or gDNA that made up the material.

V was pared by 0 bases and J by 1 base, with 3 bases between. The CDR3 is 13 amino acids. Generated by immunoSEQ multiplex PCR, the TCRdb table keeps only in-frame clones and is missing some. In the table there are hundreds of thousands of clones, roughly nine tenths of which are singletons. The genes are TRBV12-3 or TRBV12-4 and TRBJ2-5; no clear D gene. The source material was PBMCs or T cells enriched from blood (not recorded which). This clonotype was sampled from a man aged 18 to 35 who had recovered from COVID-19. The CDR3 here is CASSLASQETQYF. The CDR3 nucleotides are TGTGCCAGCAGTTTAGCCTCCCAAGAGACCCAGTACTTC.